This T cell receptor beta chain appears in the sequencing data of a study of yellow fever vaccine responses in identical twins. TCRdb called the RT-PCR reads again in MiXCR, with one record for every CDR3 protein. Here the sample spans roughly 17,000 distinct CDR3 sequences, around 67% being singletons. There are 12 residues in the CDR3. Germline V gene sequence: CDR1 LNHDA, CDR2 SQIVND (reference sequence). V was pared by 6 bases and J by 9 bases, with 1 base of the junction left unmatched. Material: T cells from blood (PBMCs), unsorted or a sorted subset (not recorded which), obtained before or after yellow fever vaccination (not recorded which). The V call is TRBV19, the J call TRBJ1-6; 8 bases are a match to TRBD1. This receptor was obtained from a young woman who received the yellow fever vaccine. The CDR3 loop is CASRDRGSPLHF. The CDR3 bases are TGTGCCAGTAGAGACAGGGGTTCACCCCTCCACTTT.